Included here is one T cell receptor (beta chain) sequence, with context. Its specificity is not known. A multiplex PCR was run with 60 Vbeta primers and 13 Jbeta primers. The method was immunoSEQ multiplex PCR; TCRdb's version includes in-frame clones alone and lacks a portion of them. The record lists about 48,000 clones, of which the ten most abundant hold about 6.1%. The data are from a study of cytomegalovirus exposure and HLA in healthy donors. Study-wide points: Most sequenced TCRs were rare (though some public TCRs occurred in many donors). Sequencing artifact likely explains a cluster of highly shared sequence variants. The availability of immune exposure information extended only to CMV serostatus. Later analysis revealed greater clonal expansion in HLA-associated TCR beta chains than in equally common others.

The germline V gene has CDR1 LGHNA and CDR2 YSLEER. V lost 3 bases, J lost 5 bases, and 5 bases stayed unmatched. The CDR3 extends over 14 amino acids. The gene calls are TRBV4-3 and TRBJ1-1; TRBD1 agrees at 8 bases. The clonotype was recovered from a male donor in good health and CMV-seropositive. What was sequenced was PBMCs. CDR3 sequence reads: CASSQTGAQTEAFF. CDR3 DNA: TGCGCCAGCAGCCAGACAGGGGCGCAGACTGAAGCTTTCTTT.